What follows are 21 T cell receptor beta chains derived from one specimen sequenced in a study of blood T cell repertoires in COVID-19. Clones were sequenced by immunoSEQ multiplex PCR, and TCRdb holds only the in-frame ones, with some missing. The profile shows about 470,000 clones, approximately 90% of them singletons. The sample was PBMCs or T cells enriched from blood (not recorded which). Receptors originate from a woman aged 18-30 years who had recovered from COVID-19.

The chain joins TRBV28 to TRBJ2-3, with D possibly being TRBD2 (6 bases). Trimming removed 2 bases from V and 6 bases from J, with 15 bases in between. CDR1 is MDHEN and CDR2 is SYDVKM in the germline V gene. The CDR3 totals 15 residues. The CDR3 protein is CASSLAGPMGDTQYF. CDR3 DNA: TGTGCCAGCAGTTTAGCGGGGCCGATGGGGGATACGCAGTATTTT.

J is TRBJ2-7 and V is TRBV2; perhaps TRBD2 as D (5 bases). The CDR3 consists of 12 residues. The V end lost 4 bases, the J end lost 4 bases, and 8 bases lay between the germline ends. The V gene's germline CDR1 is SNHLY and CDR2 FYNNEI. As DNA, the CDR3 is TGTGCCAGCAGTGTGACTAAGTACGAGCAGTACTTC. Translated: CASSVTKYEQYF.

The rearrangement links TRBV5-1 to TRBJ2-2; D gene ambiguous. The CDR3 is 14 residues long. Germline CDR1 SGHRS, CDR2 YFSETQ. V lost 4 bases, J lost 4 bases, and 11 bases lay in between. The CDR3 DNA reads TGCGCCAGCAGCCTTTCCGTCCCCACCGGGGAGCTGTTTTTT. Translating gives CASSLSVPTGELFF.

The gene calls are TRBV7-9 and TRBJ2-3; the D gene is possibly TRBD2 (6 bases). Germline V gives CDR1 SEHNR, CDR2 FQNEAQ (reference sequence). Between the trimmed V and J ends, which lost 0 bases and 5 bases, there was a span of 12 bases. The CDR3 has 15 residues. The CDR3 loop reads CASSLARGGGDTQYF. The CDR3 nucleotides are TGTGCCAGCAGCTTAGCGCGGGGTGGGGGAGATACGCAGTATTTT.

The gene calls are TRBV5-6 and TRBJ1-5; D call uncertain. CDR1 is SGHDT, CDR2 YYEEEE, per germline. Trimming stripped 7 bases from V and 7 bases from J, with 9 bases between. CDR3 length: 11 residues. CDR3 sequence: CASPRGQPQHF. The CDR3 DNA follows: TGTGCCAGCCCCCGGGGACAGCCCCAGCATTTT.

V usage is TRBV14 and J usage is TRBJ2-1, with 7 bases matching TRBD2. The CDR3 length is 17 residues. With 0 bases clipped from V and 2 bases from J, the junction kept 7 bases outside the gene matches. Germline V gene lookup returns CDR1 SGHDN and CDR2 FVKESK. The CDR3 protein is CASSQDSRLAAYNEQFF. The DNA for the CDR3 is TGTGCCAGCAGCCAAGATTCTCGGCTAGCGGCCTACAATGAGCAGTTCTTC.

In nucleotides, the CDR3 is TGTGCCAGCAGCCCCCCGAGGGTGAACACTGAAGCTTTCTTT. This gives the protein CASSPPRVNTEAFF. J is TRBJ1-1 and V is TRBV7-2, with D unclear. With 5 bases removed from V and 0 bases from J, the gap between germline ends came to 10 bases. The CDR3 runs to 14 residues. Germline V gene sequence: CDR1 SGHTA, CDR2 FQGNSA.

This chain connects TRBV6-5 to TRBJ2-2; D call uncertain. Germline V gives CDR1 MNHEY, CDR2 SVGAGI. This CDR3 comprises 13 residues. V lost 6 bases, J lost 4 bases, and 9 bases lay in between. CDR3 coding DNA: TGTGCCAGCAGAGGTGACATCACCGGGGAGCTGTTTTTT. Protein: CASRGDITGELFF.

This chain connects TRBV2 to TRBJ2-5, with TRBD2 matching over 13 bases. This CDR3 is built from 17 residues. With V trimmed by 8 bases and J by 5 bases, 14 bases remained unmatched. Germline V gives CDR1 SNHLY, CDR2 FYNNEI. The CDR3 sequence is CASDVELAGGPGETQYF. The CDR3 coding sequence is TGTGCCAGCGACGTAGAACTAGCGGGGGGGCCGGGTGAGACCCAGTACTTC.

This clone was detected a few times. As DNA, the CDR3 is TGTGCCAGCAGTCGACAGGGGGCCGATCCGTATAATTCACCCCTCCACTTT. This translates into CASSRQGADPYNSPLHF. The genes are TRBV6-6 and TRBJ1-6; 10 nucleotides line up with TRBD1. This CDR3 has 17 amino acids. Germline CDR1 is MNHNY and CDR2 is SVGAGI (reference sequence). After removal of 5 bases from V and 4 bases from J, the junction contained 8 bases not matched to a gene.

The V and J genes are TRBV29-1 and TRBJ1-1; D remains ambiguous. V was clipped by 5 bases and J by 6 bases, with 13 bases between them. Germline values: CDR1 SQVTM, CDR2 ANQGSEA. This CDR3 is built from 12 residues. CDR3 DNA sequence: TGCAGCGTTCAAAAGCTCGCCGCTGAAGCTTTCTTT. The encoded protein is CSVQKLAAEAFF.

This clone was detected many times. The CDR3: CASSLGITGGWEAFF. The DNA for the CDR3 is TGTGCCAGCAGTTTAGGTATTACAGGGGGCTGGGAGGCTTTCTTT. The chain carries TRBV27 and TRBJ1-1; 9 bases line up with TRBD1. The CDR3 spans 15 residues. Germline V gene lookup returns CDR1 MNHEY and CDR2 SMNVEV (reference sequence). The J segment lost 11 bases and the V segment lost 2 bases, leaving 12 bases of the junction unmatched.

This clone was observed a handful of times. The chain links TRBV6-5 to TRBJ1-5; perhaps TRBD1 as D (6 bases). The CDR3 covers 13 residues. With 8 bases removed from V and 5 bases from J, the gap between germline ends came to 13 bases. The germline V gene has CDR1 MNHEY and CDR2 SVGAGI. CDR3 in amino acids: CASAPEGDQPQHF. The CDR3 DNA reads TGTGCCAGCGCTCCAGAGGGGGATCAGCCCCAGCATTTT.

CDR3 nucleotide sequence: TGCGCCAGCAGAGTATTAGGGGACAGGGCCGGGGAGCAGTACTTC. Amino acids: CASRVLGDRAGEQYF. The chain employs TRBV4-1 and TRBJ2-7; 9 nucleotides agree with TRBD1. CDR1 is MGHRA, CDR2 YSYEKL, per germline. V trimming: 6 bases; J trimming: 7 bases; junction bases outside the gene matches: 13. The CDR3 is 15 amino acids.

The sample holds one count of this clone. The chain is built from TRBV10-3 and TRBJ1-4; 8 bases agree with TRBD1. The V segment lost 10 bases and the J segment 7 bases; nucleotides outside the gene matches: 8. In germline, CDR1 is ENHRY, CDR2 SYGVKD. This CDR3 region has 13 residues. The CDR3 DNA reads as TGTGCCACCGGAGGACAGGGAGTTGAAAAACTGTTTTTT. Translation: CATGGQGVEKLFF.

This CDR3 is CASSLGRGNTEAFF. The CDR3 coding sequence is TGTGCCAGCAGCTTGGGCAGGGGGAACACTGAAGCTTTCTTT. The chain recombines TRBV7-3 with TRBJ1-1, with a tentative D call TRBD1 (6 bases). V was clipped by 3 bases and J by 1 base, with 9 bases between them. The CDR3 runs 14 residues. Germline V gene sequence: CDR1 SGHTA, CDR2 FQGTGA.

The V gene is TRBV18, the J gene TRBJ1-2; possibly TRBD1 for D (6 bases). V dropped 6 bases and J dropped 6 bases, with 14 bases sitting between them. CDR1 is KGHSH and CDR2 is LQKENI in the germline V gene. The CDR3 has 13 residues. The CDR3 loop is CASSTAGGDGYTF. In nucleotides, the CDR3 is TGTGCCAGCTCTACCGCGGGGGGCGATGGCTACACCTTC.

The chain recombines TRBV28 with TRBJ1-5; 7 bases fit TRBD1. CDR1 and CDR2 (germline): MDHEN, SYDVKM. The V gene end was trimmed by 5 bases and the J gene end by 1 base; junction bases not matched to a gene: 2. The CDR3 length is 14 residues. CDR3 bases: TGTGCCAGCAGTCAGGGGGGCAGCAATCAGCCCCAGCATTTT. Its protein product is CASSQGGSNQPQHF.

V is TRBV24-1 and J is TRBJ2-2, with a tentative D call TRBD1 (6 bases). The CDR3 spans 13 residues. The germline CDR1 and CDR2 sequences are KGHDR and SFDVKD. Trimming removed 6 bases at V and 4 bases at J, with 8 bases between. Here the CDR3 reads CATSTGFTGELFF. DNA of the CDR3: TGTGCCACCAGTACAGGGTTCACCGGGGAGCTGTTTTTT.

The CDR3 nucleotides read TGTGCCAGCAGCTTGGCGGGTACAAAAGAGACCCAGTACTTC. Protein: CASSLAGTKETQYF. The chain links TRBV7-2 to TRBJ2-5, with a tentative D call TRBD2 (5 bases). The V and J ends lost 3 bases and 3 bases respectively, with 11 bases between them. Per the germline V gene, CDR1 is SGHTA and CDR2 is FQGNSA. CDR3 size: 14 residues.

This chain links TRBV19 with TRBJ2-1, with D possibly TRBD2 on 5 matching bases. V was pared by 7 bases and J by 0 bases, with 16 bases between. There are 16 residues in the CDR3. CDR1 is LNHDA, CDR2 SQIVND, per germline (reference sequence). The CDR3 bases are TGTGCCAGTACCTCCGGGGTAGGGAGCTCCTACAATGAGCAGTTCTTC. This translates into CASTSGVGSSYNEQFF.